Listed here are 17 T cell receptor beta chains from one sample, sequenced in a study of metastatic and nonmetastatic thyroid tumors. Via MiXCR, TCRdb re-called the PCR reads. In the table there are roughly 21,000 clones, approximately 28% of which are singletons. Thyroid surgery was performed in patients who had received no treatment beforehand. Input material: tumor tissue. These receptors came from a male donor with papillary thyroid cancer or a benign thyroid nodule (not recorded which). Some clones in this sample may be carry-over from other donors' samples.

This clone has a count of ten or more. The V gene is TRBV28, the J gene TRBJ2-5; 7 bases align to TRBD1. V shed 6 bases, J shed 4 bases, and the junction held 2 bases outside the gene matches. Looked up from germline, CDR1 is MDHEN and CDR2 is SYDVKM. CDR3 length: 12 residues. This chain's CDR3 is CASSNRGETQYF. The CDR3 nucleotides are TGTGCCAGCAGCAACAGGGGAGAGACCCAGTACTTC.

This clone is medium-sized. The chain carries TRBV28 and TRBJ1-1; D not certain. This CDR3 comprises 15 residues. V lost 4 bases and J lost 8, with 20 bases in between. Germline values: CDR1 MDHEN, CDR2 SYDVKM. CDR3 bases: TGTGCCAGCAGTTCTGGCGGCAGATTATTGGCGGAAGCTTTCTTT. Its translation: CASSSGGRLLAEAFF.

This clone was counted a few times. J is TRBJ1-2 and V is TRBV27; D is unresolved. The CDR3 has 14 amino acids. Germline lookup yields CDR1 MNHEY and CDR2 SMNVEV (reference sequence). The V end was cut by 3 bases, the J end by 0 bases, with 8 bases between. CDR3 amino acids: CASSFEPSNYGYTF. The CDR3 region has the DNA TGTGCCAGCAGTTTCGAACCGTCTAACTATGGCTACACCTTC.

The rearrangement links TRBV2 to TRBJ1-1, with 7 bases matching TRBD1. Losses at the gene ends were 2 bases for V and 1 base for J; bases not matched to a gene: 10. Germline loops: CDR1 SNHLY, CDR2 FYNNEI. The CDR3 runs to 17 residues. Written as DNA, the CDR3 is TGTGCCAGCAGTGAAATTTCGCGCTGGGACAGGAACACTGAAGCTTTCTTT. It specifies CASSEISRWDRNTEAFF.

The chain is built from TRBV3-1 and TRBJ1-3; D remains ambiguous. There are 16 residues in the CDR3. Germline CDR1 is LGHDT and CDR2 is YNNKEL (reference sequence). Trimming stripped 1 base from V and 3 bases from J, with 13 bases between. In DNA form, the CDR3 reads TGTGCCAGCAGCCAAGTCCCTGCTCTCTATGGAAACACCATATATTTT. Protein: CASSQVPALYGNTIYF. Combining the CDR3 with reference TRBV3-1 and TRBJ1-3 gives the whole variable domain DTAVSQTPKYLVTQMGNDKSIKCEQNLGHDTMYWYKQDSKKFLKIMFSYNNKELIINETVPNRFSPKSPDKAHLNLHINSLELGDSAVYFCASSQVPALYGNTIYFGEGSWLTVV.

By share, this clone counts as medium-sized. J is TRBJ2-7 and V is TRBV30, with D possibly matching TRBD1 (5 bases). This CDR3 comprises 11 residues. Germline loops: CDR1 GTSNPN, CDR2 SVGIG (reference sequence). The V and J ends lost 5 bases and 3 bases respectively, with 8 bases between them. In DNA, the CDR3 is TGTGCCTGGCAGGGTAGCTACGAGCAGTACTTC. This sequence encodes CAWQGSYEQYF.

This rearrangement joins TRBV5-8 to TRBJ2-7; tentatively, D is TRBD1 or TRBD2 (5 bases each). The germline V gene encodes CDR1 SGHTS and CDR2 YDEGEE. V was clipped by 4 bases and J by 3 bases, with 17 bases between them. The CDR3 has 15 residues. The CDR3 region has the DNA TGTGCCAGCAGCCGCCACTCCGGGACGGTCTACGAGCAGTACTTC. It is translated as CASSRHSGTVYEQYF.

Concerning this clone itself: This may be a read error, as it is one base from a much larger clone. This chain links TRBV19 with TRBJ1-4; TRBD1 matches 8 bases. The CDR3 is 12 amino acids. The V gene's germline CDR1 is LNHDA and CDR2 SQIVND (reference sequence). Losses at the gene ends were 4 bases for V and 10 bases for J; bases not matched to a gene: 2. Written as DNA, the CDR3 is TGTGCCAGTAGTACCACAGGGGGAAAACTGTTTTTT. This sequence encodes CASSTTGGKLFF.

This chain links TRBV11-2 with TRBJ1-1; TRBD1 matches 9 bases. The CDR3 loop spans 13 amino acids. Germline assignment: CDR1 SGHAT and CDR2 FQNNGV. Unmatched junction bases numbered 9, after V lost 5 bases and J lost 11 bases. The chain's CDR3 is CASSPRQGGVAFF. In DNA form, the CDR3 reads TGTGCCAGCAGCCCGAGACAGGGGGGTGTCGCTTTCTTT. The complete variable domain, with remaining parts taken from reference TRBV11-2 and TRBJ1-1, reads EAGVAQSPRYKIIEKRQSVAFWCNPISGHATLYWYQQILGQGPKLLIQFQNNGVVDDSQLPKDRFSAERLKGVDSTLKIQPAKLEDSAVYLCASSPRQGGVAFFGQGTRLTVV.

The sample holds a few counts of this clone. The chain links TRBV28 to TRBJ2-7; D unresolved. V gave up 4 bases and J gave up 0 bases, with 7 bases separating them. The CDR3 is made up of 13 amino acids. Germline lookup yields CDR1 MDHEN and CDR2 SYDVKM. The CDR3 loop reads CASSSRDSYEQYF. The CDR3 nucleotides are TGTGCCAGCAGTTCTCGAGACTCCTACGAGCAGTACTTC.

In this sample, this clone is medium-sized. The CDR3 loop is CSANRAGDLYEQYF. As DNA, the CDR3 is TGCAGTGCAAACCGAGCGGGAGACCTATACGAGCAGTACTTC. The chain carries TRBV20-1 and TRBJ2-7; 8 bases line up with TRBD2. CDR1 and CDR2 from the germline V gene are DFQATT and SNEGSKA (reference sequence). CDR3 size: 14 residues. The ends lost 6 bases at V and 4 bases at J; junction bases unmatched: 11.

The chain couples TRBV3-1 to TRBJ1-2; TRBD1 aligns across 10 bases. Germline V gives CDR1 LGHDT, CDR2 YNNKEL (reference sequence). There are 12 residues in the CDR3. Losses at the gene ends were 7 bases for V and 8 bases for J; bases not matched to a gene: 4. CDR3 region: CASMRDRGGYTF. The CDR3 DNA is TGTGCCAGCATGAGGGACAGGGGCGGCTACACCTTC.

This clone turned up a few times. The V call is TRBV27, the J call TRBJ2-7, with 8 bases aligning to TRBD1. V trimming: 5 bases; J trimming: 1 base; junction bases outside the gene matches: 7. Germline V CDR1 and CDR2: MNHEY, SMNVEV (reference sequence). The CDR3 has 15 residues. In nucleotides, the CDR3 is TGTGCCAGCAGTGTTGACAGGGGTACTTCCTACGAGCAGTACTTC. Translation gives CASSVDRGTSYEQYF.

Details on this clone: Just one base apart from a much larger clone, this may be a read error. The chain carries TRBV11-1 and TRBJ2-3, with 10 bases matching TRBD1. The trim removed 7 bases at V and 2 bases at J, leaving 6 bases unmatched. The CDR3 runs 15 residues. In germline, CDR1 is SGHAT, CDR2 FQDESV (reference sequence). Here the CDR3 DNA reads TGTGCCAGCATTCCCGGACAGGGGGACACAGATACGCAGTATTTT. It translates to CASIPGQGDTDTQYF. Complete variable domain (other parts from reference TRBV11-1 and TRBJ2-3): EAEVAQSPRYKITEKSQAVAFWCDPISGHATLYWYRQILGQGPELLVQFQDESVVDDSQLPKDRFSAERLKGVDSTLKIQPAELGDSAMYLCASIPGQGDTDTQYFGPGTRLTVL.

This clone was found many times. The chain has TRBV2 and TRBJ2-1; maybe TRBD1 (6 bases). Deletions cut 1 base from V and 8 bases from J, with 9 bases between. CDR3 length: 13 residues. The germline gives CDR1 SNHLY, CDR2 FYNNEI. The CDR3 sequence: CASSEDKGDEQFF. DNA for the CDR3: TGTGCCAGCAGTGAAGATAAGGGGGATGAGCAGTTCTTC.

The J gene is TRBJ2-7, the V gene TRBV4-2; no firm D call. Trimming stripped 4 bases from V and 3 bases from J, with 7 bases between. Germline CDR1 LGHNA, CDR2 YNFKEQ. The CDR3 totals 12 residues. The CDR3, as DNA: TGTGCCAGCAGCCTGGGCGGCTACGAGCAGTACTTC. Encoded protein: CASSLGGYEQYF.

The chain uses TRBV28 and TRBJ2-7; the match to TRBD2 covers 12 bases. With 4 bases clipped from V and 7 bases from J, the junction kept 14 bases outside the gene matches. The CDR3 spans 17 residues. The V gene's germline CDR1 is MDHEN and CDR2 SYDVKM. The CDR3 nucleotides are TGTGCCAGCAGTTCGGAACCTAGCGGGGGGGCGTTCGGGGAGCAGTACTTC. This encodes CASSSEPSGGAFGEQYF.